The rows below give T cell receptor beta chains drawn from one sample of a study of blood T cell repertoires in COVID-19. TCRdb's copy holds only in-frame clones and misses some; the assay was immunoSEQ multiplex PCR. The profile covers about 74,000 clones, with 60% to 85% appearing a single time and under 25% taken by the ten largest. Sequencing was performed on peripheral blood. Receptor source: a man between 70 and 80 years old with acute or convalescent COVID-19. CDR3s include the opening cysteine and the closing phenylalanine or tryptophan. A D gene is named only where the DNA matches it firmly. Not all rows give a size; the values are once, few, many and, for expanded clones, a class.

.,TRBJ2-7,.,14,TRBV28,CASSFAGRPYEQYF,TGTGCCAGCAGTTTCGCGGGGCGCCCATACGAGCAGTACTTC
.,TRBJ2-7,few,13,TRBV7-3,CASSLGSPGEQYF,TGTGCCAGCAGCTTAGGGTCCCCGGGGGAGCAGTACTTC
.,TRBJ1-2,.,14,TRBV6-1,CASSEGTAWDGYTF,TGTGCCAGCAGTGAAGGGACAGCGTGGGACGGCTACACCTTC
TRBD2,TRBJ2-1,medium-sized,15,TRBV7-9,CASSDSLADLNEQFF,TGTGCCAGCAGCGACTCCCTAGCGGACCTCAATGAGCAGTTCTTC
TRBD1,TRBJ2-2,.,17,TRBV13,CASSYVQGQGATGELFF,TGTGCCAGCAGCTATGTCCAAGGACAGGGGGCGACCGGGGAGCTGTTTTTT
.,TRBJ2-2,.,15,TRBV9,CASSLGLLNTGELFF,TGTGCCAGCAGCTTGGGACTCCTGAACACCGGGGAGCTGTTTTTT
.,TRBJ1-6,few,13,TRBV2,CASRSSYNSPLHF,TGTGCCAGCAGGAGCTCCTATAATTCACCCCTCCACTTT
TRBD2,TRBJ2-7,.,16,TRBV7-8,CASSLGWLAGGGEQYF,TGTGCCAGCAGCTTAGGTTGGCTAGCGGGAGGTGGCGAGCAGTACTTC
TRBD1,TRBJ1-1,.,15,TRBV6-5,CASSPGQKMNTEAFF,TGTGCCAGCAGTCCGGGACAGAAAATGAACACTGAAGCTTTCTTT
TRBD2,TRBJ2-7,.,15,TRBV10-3,CATETGTSGIYEQYF,TGTGCCACCGAGACCGGGACTAGCGGGATCTACGAGCAGTACTTC
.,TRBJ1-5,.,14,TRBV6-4,CASSPDMSEGPQHF,TGTGCCAGCAGTCCCGACATGTCGGAGGGGCCCCAGCATTTT
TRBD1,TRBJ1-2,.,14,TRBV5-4,CASSLKKGAYGYTF,TGTGCCAGCAGCTTGAAAAAGGGGGCCTATGGCTACACCTTC
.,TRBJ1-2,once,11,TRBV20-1,CRVGSNYGYTF,TGCAGAGTGGGCAGTAACTATGGCTACACCTTC
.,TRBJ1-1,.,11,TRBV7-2,CASSLVTEAFF,TGTGCCAGCAGCTTAGTAACTGAAGCTTTCTTT
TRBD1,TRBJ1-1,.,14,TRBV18,CASSPGQGRTEAFF,TGTGCCAGCTCACCAGGACAGGGGCGCACTGAAGCTTTCTTT
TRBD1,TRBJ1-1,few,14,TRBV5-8,CASSAGTGRTEAFF,TGTGCCAGCAGCGCGGGGACAGGGCGCACTGAAGCTTTCTTT
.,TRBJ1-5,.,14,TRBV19,CASSFDSYNQPQHF,TGTGCCAGTAGCTTCGACAGTTACAATCAGCCCCAGCATTTT
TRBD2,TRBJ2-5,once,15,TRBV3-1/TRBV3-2,CASSQALAGQETQYF,TGTGCCAGCAGCCAAGCTTTAGCGGGCCAAGAGACCCAGTACTTC
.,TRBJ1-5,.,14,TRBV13,CASSFGGINQPQHF,TGTGCCAGCAGCTTTGGGGGGATCAATCAGCCCCAGCATTTT
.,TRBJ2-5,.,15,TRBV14,CASSQVGALGETQYF,TGTGCCAGCAGCCAAGTTGGAGCCCTTGGGGAGACCCAGTACTTC
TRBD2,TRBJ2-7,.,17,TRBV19,CASSIGLAGGPAYEQYF,TGTGCCAGTAGTATAGGGCTAGCGGGAGGGCCCGCCTACGAGCAGTACTTC
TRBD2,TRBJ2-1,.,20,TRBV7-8,CASSPKRGLAGGVSYNEQFF,TGTGCCAGCAGCCCAAAGAGGGGACTAGCGGGAGGAGTCTCCTACAATGAGCAGTTCTTC
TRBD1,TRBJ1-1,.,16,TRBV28,CASSYTGGWPNTEAFF,TGTGCCAGCAGTTACACAGGGGGCTGGCCGAACACTGAAGCTTTCTTT
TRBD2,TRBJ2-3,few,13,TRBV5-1,CASSSGTSEKQYF,TGCGCCAGCAGCTCCGGGACTAGCGAGAAGCAGTATTTT
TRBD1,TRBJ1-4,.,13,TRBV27,CASSPDRGDRLFF,TGTGCCAGCAGTCCTGACAGGGGAGATAGACTGTTTTTT
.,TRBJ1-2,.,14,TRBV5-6,CASSLMRVSYGYTF,TGTGCCAGCAGCTTGATGCGCGTATCCTATGGCTACACCTTC
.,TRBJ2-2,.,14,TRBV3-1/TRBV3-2,CASSQEGAGGELFF,TGTGCCAGCAGCCAGGAGGGGGCGGGCGGGGAGCTGTTTTTT
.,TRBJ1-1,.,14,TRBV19,CASSMSRLNTEAFF,TGTGCCAGTAGTATGAGTAGATTGAACACTGAAGCTTTCTTT
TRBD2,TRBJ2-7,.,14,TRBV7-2,CASSPTSGRYEQYF,TGTGCCAGCAGCCCGACTAGCGGGAGATACGAGCAGTACTTC
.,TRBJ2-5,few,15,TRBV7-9,CASSLQGRGQETQYF,TGTGCCAGCAGCTTACAGGGCAGGGGCCAAGAGACCCAGTACTTC
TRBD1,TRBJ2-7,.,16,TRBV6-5,CASSYLGTGGSYEQYF,TGTGCCAGCAGTTACTTAGGGACAGGGGGCTCCTACGAGCAGTACTTC
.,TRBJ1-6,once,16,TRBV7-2,CASSPFQGSYNSPLHF,TGTGCCAGCAGCCCCTTTCAGGGGTCCTATAATTCACCCCTCCACTTT
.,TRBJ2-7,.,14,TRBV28,CASKTQVPVNEQYF,TGTGCCAGCAAAACACAGGTACCAGTAAACGAGCAGTACTTC
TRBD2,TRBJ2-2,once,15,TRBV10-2,CASDPGLAGTGELFF,TGCGCCAGCGATCCGGGACTAGCGGGCACCGGGGAGCTGTTTTTT
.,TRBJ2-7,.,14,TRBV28,CASSPPGGAREQYF,TGTGCCAGCAGCCCCCCTGGGGGGGCTCGGGAGCAGTACTTC
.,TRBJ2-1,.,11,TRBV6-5,CASSPVGGQFF,TGTGCCAGCAGCCCAGTTGGAGGGCAGTTCTTC
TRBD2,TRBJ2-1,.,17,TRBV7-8,CASSPGLAGALGNEQFF,TGTGCCAGCAGCCCCGGACTAGCGGGAGCCCTAGGCAATGAGCAGTTCTTC
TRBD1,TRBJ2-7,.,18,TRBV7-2,CASSLFPLRTGGSYEQYF,TGTGCCAGCAGCCTCTTCCCGCTCCGGACAGGGGGATCCTACGAGCAGTACTTC
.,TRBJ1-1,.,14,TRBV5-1,CASSLTGKNTEAFF,TGCGCCAGCAGCTTGACAGGGAAGAACACTGAAGCTTTCTTT
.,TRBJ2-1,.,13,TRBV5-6,CASSSSGGNEQFF,TGTGCCAGCAGCTCTTCAGGGGGGAATGAGCAGTTCTTC
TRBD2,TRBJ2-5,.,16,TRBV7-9,CASRSPTSGSPETQYF,TGTGCCAGCAGGTCCCCGACTAGCGGGAGCCCGGAGACCCAGTACTTC
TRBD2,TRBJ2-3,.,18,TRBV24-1,CATSDSYRLAGTTDTQYF,TGTGCCACCAGTGATTCCTATAGACTAGCGGGAACGACAGATACGCAGTATTTT